The entry that follows covers one T cell receptor (beta chain) sequence. As yet, its antigen is unknown. These data originate in a study of identical twins. Findings and limits, study-wide: The study found excess low generation probability among twin-shared out-of-frame alpha sequences. The analysis was cross-sectional rather than longitudinal within donors.

TCRdb redid the calling of the 5' RACE reads with MiXCR, one entry per CDR3 protein. The table shows just under 650,000 distinct CDR3 sequences, with about 7.6% occurring only once. Germline CDR1 SGHAT, CDR2 FQDESV (reference sequence). The CDR3 spans 14 residues. Trimming stripped 6 bases from V and 3 bases from J, with 15 bases between. These data also formed part of another study, on yellow fever vaccine responses in identical twins.

Sequenced sample: PBMCs. This TCR came from a woman in her late teens or twenties in good health. The chain uses TRBV11-1 and TRBJ2-7; a possible D gene is TRBD2 (5 bases). The CDR3 DNA sequence: TGTGCCAGCAGTACGAACGGGGTTCTCTACGAGCAGTACTTC. Translation: CASSTNGVLYEQYF.